The 20 T cell receptor beta chains below come from one sample, sequenced in a study of OX40 agonist ivuxolimab in advanced cancers. Assay used: immunoSEQ multiplex PCR; TCRdb lists only in-frame clones, some missing. The table records approximately 77,000 clones, 92% of them present only once. The source was CD4+ or CD8+ T cells sorted from blood, collected in a trial of the OX40 agonist ivuxolimab. The receptors come from an adult with an advanced solid tumor such as melanoma, head and neck, liver or kidney cancer.

The chain carries TRBV27 and TRBJ2-2; D gene uncertain. Per germline, CDR1 MNHEY and CDR2 SMNVEV (reference sequence). Trimming cost V 5 bases and J 6 bases, with 10 bases left between them. The CDR3 is 13 residues long. In nucleotides, the CDR3 is TGTGCCAGCAGTCTAGGGTTTGCCGGGGAGCTGTTTTTT. This encodes CASSLGFAGELFF.

J is TRBJ2-7 and V is TRBV30; D remains unclear. There are 10 residues in the CDR3. CDR1 and CDR2 from the germline V gene are GTSNPN and SVGIG (reference sequence). The CDR3 is CACAPCEQYF. CDR3 sequence (DNA): TGTGCTTGTGCCCCTTGCGAGCAGTACTTC.

V gene TRBV13 combines with J gene TRBJ2-3, with TRBD2 identical over 10 bases. The V segment lost 7 bases and the J segment 4 bases; nucleotides outside the gene matches: 8. From germline, CDR1 is PRHDT and CDR2 FYEKMQ (reference sequence). This CDR3 region has 15 residues. The CDR3 DNA reads TGTGCCAGCACCGAGCGGGGGGGAGCGTCAGATACGCAGTATTTT. It codes for CASTERGGASDTQYF. The entire variable domain, with the rest obtained from reference TRBV13 and TRBJ2-3, is as follows: AAGVIQSPRHLIKEKRETATLKCYPIPRHDTVYWYQQGPGQDPQFLISFYEKMQSDKGSIPDRFSAQQFSDYHSELNMSSLELGDSALYFCASTERGGASDTQYFGPGTRLTVL.

This clone appeared a few times. CDR3 loop: CASSEGSSYEQYF. CDR3 DNA sequence: TGTGCCAGCAGCGAGGGGAGCTCCTACGAGCAGTACTTC. This rearrangement joins TRBV7-9 to TRBJ2-7; D is possibly TRBD1 or TRBD2 (5 bases each). The V gene lost 5 bases and the J gene lost 0 bases, with 8 bases spanning the gap. Germline CDR1 reads SEHNR; CDR2 reads FQNEAQ (reference sequence). This CDR3 region has 13 residues.

The rearrangement links TRBV7-2 to TRBJ2-7; 11 bases map to TRBD2. J lost 4 bases, V lost 3 bases, and 2 bases had no gene match. Germline CDR1 and CDR2: SGHTA and FQGNSA. This CDR3 contains 14 residues. The CDR3 sequence is CASSLGLADYEQYF. The CDR3 DNA reads as TGTGCCAGCAGCTTGGGACTAGCGGATTACGAGCAGTACTTC.

The chain uses TRBV9 and TRBJ2-7; 7 bases are a match to TRBD2. The CDR3 has 16 residues. Losses at the gene ends were 0 bases for V and 0 bases for J; bases not matched to a gene: 6. The germline V gene has CDR1 SGDLS and CDR2 YYNGEE. CDR3 sequence reads: CASSVGGRGASYEQYF. CDR3 coding DNA: TGTGCCAGCAGCGTAGGCGGGAGAGGGGCCTCCTACGAGCAGTACTTC.

The chain couples TRBV4-3 to TRBJ2-5; TRBD1 agrees at 8 bases. Germline trimming cut 1 base from V and 5 bases from J; bases unmatched to any gene: 12. Germline lookup yields CDR1 LGHNA and CDR2 YSLEER. CDR3 size: 17 residues. The CDR3 reads CASSQGTGRIVGETQYF. The CDR3 DNA reads as TGCGCCAGCAGCCAAGGGACAGGGAGGATTGTCGGGGAGACCCAGTACTTC.

The rearrangement joins TRBV9 to TRBJ1-1; D is possibly TRBD1 (5 bases). The V end was cut by 4 bases, the J end by 3 bases, with 13 bases between. The CDR3 has 14 amino acids. Germline CDR1 reads SGDLS; CDR2 reads YYNGEE. CDR3 sequence (DNA): TGTGCCAGCAGCCCGACCCAGGGTTACACTGAAGCTTTCTTT. It translates to CASSPTQGYTEAFF.

The V call is TRBV19, the J call TRBJ2-6; 7 nucleotides line up with TRBD1. The CDR3 consists of 16 residues. Losses at the gene ends were 7 bases for V and 0 bases for J; bases not matched to a gene: 6. Looked up from germline, CDR1 is LNHDA and CDR2 is SQIVND (reference sequence). CDR3 sequence reads: CASKADRLSGANVLTF. The CDR3 DNA sequence: TGTGCCAGTAAGGCGGACAGGCTCTCTGGGGCCAACGTCCTGACTTTC.

The genes are TRBV12-5 and TRBJ1-4; D ambiguous. CDR3 length equals 14 residues. Trimming shortened V by 2 bases and J by 6 bases, and 10 bases separated the two germline ends. The V gene's germline CDR1 is LGHNT and CDR2 FRNRAP. The chain's CDR3 is CASGLIDGYEKLFF. CDR3 nucleotides: TGTGCTAGTGGTTTGATAGACGGCTATGAAAAACTGTTTTTT.

The chain carries TRBV6-1 and TRBJ1-1; D is ambiguous. Germline CDR1 is MNHNS and CDR2 is SASEGT. The CDR3 has 15 residues. Trimming removed 0 bases from V and 0 bases from J, with 8 bases in between. The CDR3 is CASSEALGLNTEAFF. The CDR3 DNA reads TGTGCCAGCAGTGAAGCCTTGGGCCTGAACACTGAAGCTTTCTTT.

The V gene is TRBV19, the J gene TRBJ2-7; the D is unclear. The V gene lost 5 bases and the J gene lost 1 base, with 18 bases spanning the gap. The CDR3 contains 16 residues. CDR1 is LNHDA and CDR2 is SQIVND in the germline V gene (reference sequence). In DNA, the CDR3 is TGTGCCAGTAGTCCCCGTACCAGGTGGCCTTCCTACGAGCAGTACTTC. It is translated as CASSPRTRWPSYEQYF.

J is TRBJ2-1 and V is TRBV6-5; TRBD2 aligns across 7 bases. The ends lost 1 base at V and 4 bases at J; junction bases unmatched: 4. This CDR3 region has 15 residues. Germline assignment: CDR1 MNHEY and CDR2 SVGAGI. The CDR3 reads CASSYFSGEYNEQFF. DNA of the CDR3: TGTGCCAGCAGTTACTTCAGCGGGGAGTACAATGAGCAGTTCTTC.

This chain uses TRBV2 with TRBJ1-4; TRBD1 might be the D (5 bases). V was clipped by 7 bases and J by 2 bases, with 14 bases between them. This CDR3 is 15 amino acids long. Germline V gene sequence: CDR1 SNHLY, CDR2 FYNNEI. CDR3 protein: CASIPVRGTNEKLFF. CDR3 in DNA: TGTGCCAGCATCCCCGTCCGGGGCACTAATGAAAAACTGTTTTTT.

V usage is TRBV4-1 and J usage is TRBJ2-3, with D possibly being TRBD2 (6 bases). The CDR3 runs 15 residues. Germline V CDR1 and CDR2: MGHRA, YSYEKL. Trimming removed 3 bases at V and 0 bases at J, with 10 bases between. The CDR3 loop is CASSHSSGSTDTQYF. DNA of the CDR3: TGCGCCAGCAGCCACTCGAGCGGGAGCACAGATACGCAGTATTTT.

CDR3: CASSLVGAGAYNEQFF. CDR3 sequence (DNA): TGTGCCAGCAGCTTAGTAGGGGCGGGAGCATACAATGAGCAGTTCTTC. The rearrangement joins TRBV7-6 to TRBJ2-1, with 7 nucleotides matching TRBD2. Trimming removed 1 base from V and 4 bases from J; junction bases left unmatched: 7. This CDR3 spans 16 amino acids. CDR1 and CDR2 (germline): SGHVS, FNYEAQ. Together with reference TRBV7-6 and TRBJ2-1, the CDR3 gives the full variable domain: GAGVSQSPRYKVTKRGQDVALRCDPISGHVSLYWYRQALGQGPEFLTYFNYEAQQDKSGLPNDRFSAERPEGSISTLTIQRTEQRDSAMYRCASSLVGAGAYNEQFFGPGTRLTVL.

For this clone: Its ends do not fully match the called genes, so a read error is possible. The V call is TRBV7-7, the J call TRBJ2-7; 8 bases agree with TRBD1. Per germline, CDR1 SSHAT and CDR2 FNYEAQ (reference sequence). The CDR3 runs to 15 residues. CDR3 DNA: TGTGCTAGCAGCTCTGGGACAGGCCCTTCCTACGAGCAGTACTTC. Its protein is CASSSGTGPSYEQYF.

V usage is TRBV11-3 and J usage is TRBJ1-2, with 8 bases that match TRBD1. CDR3 length: 13 residues. V gave up 4 bases and J gave up 4 bases; unmatched junction bases: 2. Germline V gene sequence: CDR1 SGHNT, CDR2 YENEEA. CDR3 DNA sequence: TGTGCCAGCAGCTACGGGACAGGCTATGGCTACACCTTC. As protein: CASSYGTGYGYTF.

The chain carries TRBV6-6 and TRBJ2-1; D ambiguous. Germline assignment: CDR1 MNHNY and CDR2 SVGAGI (reference sequence). The CDR3 is 11 residues long. V was pared by 3 bases and J by 7 bases, with 4 bases between. In nucleotides, the CDR3 is TGTGCCAGCAGTTATGGAAATGAGCAGTTCTTC. Its translation: CASSYGNEQFF.

Only one count was recorded for this clone. The J gene is TRBJ2-3, the V gene TRBV7-2; D possibly uses TRBD1 or TRBD2 (6 bases each). The V end was cut by 4 bases, the J end by 0 bases, with 11 bases between. The germline CDR1 and CDR2 sequences are SGHTA and FQGNSA. The CDR3 is 15 residues long. DNA of the CDR3: TGTGCCAGCAGCTGGGGGGCAGGGAGCACAGATACGCAGTATTTT. It encodes CASSWGAGSTDTQYF. The full variable domain, in which reference TRBV7-2 and TRBJ2-3 provide the parts outside the CDR3, is GAGVSQSPSNKVTEKGKDVELRCDPISGHTALYWYRQSLGQGLEFLIYFQGNSAPDKSGLPSDRFSAERTGGSVSTLTIQRTQQEDSAVYLCASSWGAGSTDTQYFGPGTRLTVL.